Each of the 9 T cell receptor beta chains below was sequenced from the same sample in a study of blood T cells in healthy people across ages. Sample-barcoded 5' priming and a J-beta primer mix drove a second PCR of roughly 7 to 11 cycles. TCRdb passed the 5' RACE reads through MiXCR, listing each CDR3 protein once. The data contain roughly 1,500,000 distinct CDR3 sequences, 34% of them singletons. The sequenced sample was blood. The origin of the receptors is a young woman in good health.

V usage is TRBV20-1 and J usage is TRBJ2-4; D is perhaps TRBD2 (6 bases). The J call is uncertain, as TRBJ2-7 better fits the DNA end. This CDR3 region has 14 residues. Germline values: CDR1 DFQATT, CDR2 SNEGSKA (reference sequence). The CDR3 nucleotides are TGCAGTGCTAGAGTTCCGGGAGCAGACCACGAGCAGTACTTC. Its translation: CSARVPGADHEQYF.

This clonotype was counted a few times. V usage is TRBV19 and J usage is TRBJ2-1; no reliable D call. The CDR3 is made up of 13 amino acids. Trimming shortened V by 5 bases and J by 0 bases, and 5 bases separated the two germline ends. The V gene's germline CDR1 is LNHDA and CDR2 SQIVND (reference sequence). The CDR3, as DNA: TGTGCCAGTAGTGCCTACTCCTACAATGAGCAGTTCTTC. Translation gives CASSAYSYNEQFF.

This clonotype showed up just once. The chain combines TRBV18 with TRBJ2-1, with 14 bases matching TRBD2. This CDR3 spans 17 amino acids. The germline V gene encodes CDR1 KGHSH and CDR2 LQKENI. The V segment lost 4 bases and the J segment 8 bases; nucleotides outside the gene matches: 10. The CDR3 reads CASSRLGLAGVGHEQFF. The CDR3 nucleotides read TGTGCCAGCTCACGCCTGGGACTAGCGGGAGTTGGGCATGAGCAGTTCTTC.

As regards this clonotype: Being one base from a much bigger clone, this may be a read error. The V call is TRBV6-1, the J call TRBJ2-7; 9 bases are shared with TRBD1. The junction had 4 bases not matched to a gene; V was cut back by 8 bases and J by 2 bases. The CDR3 spans 13 residues. Germline V lookup: CDR1 MNHNS, CDR2 SASEGT. The CDR3 coding sequence is TGTGCCAGCCGGGACAGGGCAACCTACGAGCAGTACTTC. It is translated as CASRDRATYEQYF.

This chain uses TRBV27 with TRBJ2-7; D may match TRBD1 or TRBD2 (5 bases each). Per germline, CDR1 MNHEY and CDR2 SMNVEV (reference sequence). The V end was cut by 2 bases, the J end by 6 bases, with 17 bases between. This CDR3 has 15 residues. Written as DNA, the CDR3 is TGTGCCAGCAGTTTAAAAACCTCGTTTGGGGGCGAGCAGTACTTC. It translates to CASSLKTSFGGEQYF.

This clonotype was observed a few times. This chain links TRBV20-1 with TRBJ2-1; TRBD2 matches at 7 bases. The CDR3 contains 17 residues. Germline CDR1 and CDR2: DFQATT and SNEGSKA (reference sequence). The junction had 12 bases not matched to a gene; V was cut back by 3 bases and J by 1 base. CDR3 loop: CSARAPGAGISYNEQFF. Written as DNA, the CDR3 is TGCAGTGCTAGGGCCCCCGGAGCGGGGATTTCCTACAATGAGCAGTTCTTC.

The V gene is TRBV2, the J gene TRBJ2-4; either TRBD1 or TRBD2 may supply D (6 bases each). CDR1 is SNHLY and CDR2 is FYNNEI in the germline V gene. The V gene lost 2 bases and the J gene lost 13 bases, with 21 bases spanning the gap. The CDR3 runs 15 residues. The CDR3 DNA follows: TGTGCCAGCAGTGAACAGGGGATGGGGTGGAGGGAGCAGTACTTC. It codes for CASSEQGMGWREQYF.

The gene calls are TRBV5-6 and TRBJ2-1; TRBD2 might be the D (6 bases). In germline, CDR1 is SGHDT, CDR2 YYEEEE. The V gene lost 4 bases and the J gene lost 4 bases, with 18 bases spanning the gap. This CDR3 has 16 residues. The CDR3 reads CASSLWDSGGYNEQFF. The CDR3 coding sequence is TGTGCCAGCAGCCTTTGGGACTCAGGAGGGTACAATGAGCAGTTCTTC.

This CDR3 is CSARDRAREAIFSYNEQFF. The CDR3 region has the DNA TGCAGTGCTAGAGATCGGGCCAGGGAGGCTATCTTCTCCTACAATGAGCAGTTCTTC. V and J are TRBV20-1 and TRBJ2-1; the D gene is possibly TRBD2 (6 bases). The germline V gene encodes CDR1 DFQATT and CDR2 SNEGSKA (reference sequence). The germline V and J ends were trimmed by 0 bases and 0 bases, with 21 bases remaining between them. CDR3 length equals 19 residues.